This T cell receptor beta chain was found in a study of CD8+CD57+ T cells in acquired aplastic anemia. Across the whole study: Sorted CD4+ plus CD8+ cells gave DNA averaging 3.2 ug.

Germline CDR1 reads LNHNV; CDR2 reads YYDKDF (reference sequence). The CDR3 covers 15 residues. Trimming removed 0 bases from V and 3 bases from J, with 11 bases in between. The patients chosen for sequencing had shown expansion of CD8+CD57+ cells (detected by flow cytometry). Untreated patients provided the blood samples, with no therapy given before sampling. Ten or more counts support this clonotype. Antigen: not known. Findings and caveats of the study: Patients and controls had CD8+ Simpson's diversity values that were not significantly distinct. Patients and controls turned out to have twenty-nine CD8+ CDR3 sequences in common.

Genomic DNA, the template, was used for profiling of the TCR beta VDJ and CDR3. One entry per CDR3 protein, called by TCRdb with MiXCR from the reads. The sample yields around 430,000 distinct CDR3 sequences, roughly a third seen once. The rearrangement links TRBV15 to TRBJ2-5; D remains ambiguous. Material for sequencing was sorted CD4+, CD8+, or CD8+CD57+ T cells (not recorded which) from PBMCs. The sequence was collected from a human donor with aplastic anemia. The CDR3 region is CATSRESPLEETQYF. The CDR3 coding sequence is TGTGCCACCAGCAGAGAATCCCCGCTTGAAGAGACCCAGTACTTC.